The clone carrying this TCR beta chain has a count of ten or more. The antigen is undetermined. This specimen belongs to a study of CD8 T cells in ankylosing spondylitis. Using quantitative 5'-RACE with molecular barcodes, the authors made TCR beta libraries. Each CDR3 protein gets one entry after TCRdb re-called the 5' RACE reads with MiXCR. This table holds 700,000 or so distinct CDR3 sequences, around 20% found once. The study, taken as a whole, reports: Reportedly, matched ankylosing spondylitis synovial fluid was significantly enriched for disease-linked clones. In ankylosing spondylitis blood, a motif of several highly homologous TCR beta variants appeared characteristic. In peripheral blood, disease-linked CD8+ clones occurred at relatively low frequencies. Previously reported in reactive arthritis synovial fluid and blood were some of the motif variants.

V lost 6 bases, J lost 4 bases, and 9 bases lay in between. From germline, CDR1 is MNHEY and CDR2 SVGAGI. The CDR3 has 12 residues. The receptor comes from a male donor with ankylosing spondylitis. The rearrangement joins TRBV6-5 to TRBJ1-2, with D possibly matching TRBD1 (6 bases). The sample comprised blood, either unsorted or a sorted T cell fraction (not recorded which). CDR3 protein: CASSPDSYGYTF. CDR3 nucleotides: TGTGCCAGCAGCCCGGACAGCTATGGCTACACCTTC.